The 25 T cell receptor beta chains below were found in one sample sequenced in a study of cytomegalovirus exposure and HLA in healthy donors. PCR was performed using 60 Vbeta and 13 Jbeta primers. TCRdb's table, derived via immunoSEQ multiplex PCR, lists solely in-frame clones and lacks some. The sample shows approximately 140,000 clones, approximately 80% of them seen only once. The sample was PBMCs. These receptors all come from a male donor in good health and CMV-seronegative.

V usage is TRBV9 and J usage is TRBJ2-2; D gene uncertain. The CDR3 runs 16 residues. The germline V and J ends were trimmed by 0 bases and 1 base, with 10 bases remaining between them. Germline V gene data show CDR1 as SGDLS and CDR2 as YYNGEE. CDR3 in amino acids: CASSVAGYGNTGELFF. The CDR3 DNA follows: TGTGCCAGCAGCGTAGCGGGTTATGGGAACACCGGGGAGCTGTTTTTT.

V usage is TRBV7-2 and J usage is TRBJ1-2; weak D call: TRBD1 (5 bases). This CDR3 contains 15 residues. V lost 4 bases, J lost 0 bases, and 12 bases lay in between. Germline values: CDR1 SGHTA, CDR2 FQGNSA. As DNA, the CDR3 is TGTGCCAGCAGCTCCGGGCAGGGCCCTAACTATGGCTACACCTTC. It yields the protein CASSSGQGPNYGYTF.

The gene calls are TRBV14 and TRBJ2-5, with D possibly matching TRBD2 (6 bases). Per germline, CDR1 SGHDN and CDR2 FVKESK. This CDR3 comprises 14 residues. V was clipped by 0 bases and J by 7 bases, with 12 bases between them. CDR3 bases: TGTGCCAGCAGCCAAGAACCCGGGAGTCGGACCCAGTACTTC. Protein sequence: CASSQEPGSRTQYF.

The CDR3 region has the DNA TGTGCCAGCAGCTTAGTCGTGGACAGACCCTACAATGAGCAGTTCTTC. Its protein is CASSLVVDRPYNEQFF. This chain connects TRBV7-9 to TRBJ2-1; tentative D call: TRBD1 (6 bases). There are 16 residues in the CDR3. The germline gives CDR1 SEHNR, CDR2 FQNEAQ (reference sequence). The V end was cut by 1 base, the J end by 2 bases, with 12 bases between.

The chain uses TRBV29-1 and TRBJ2-6, with TRBD2 as a possible D gene (6 bases). Germline V gene lookup returns CDR1 SQVTM and CDR2 ANQGSEA. The CDR3 has 14 amino acids. Trimming stripped 5 bases from V and 2 bases from J, with 10 bases between. The CDR3 sequence is CSVRSGAGANVLTF. The CDR3 bases are TGCAGCGTTCGATCGGGAGCTGGGGCCAACGTCCTGACTTTC.

The chain carries TRBV27 and TRBJ2-7; 9 bases align to TRBD1. Per the germline V gene, CDR1 is MNHEY and CDR2 is SMNVEV (reference sequence). This CDR3 contains 14 residues. V shed 10 bases and J 12 bases; nucleotides not matched to a gene: 19. CDR3 coding DNA: TGTGCCACAACGATGGGGACAGGGCCAACAAAACTGTACTTC. As protein: CATTMGTGPTKLYF.

The chain joins TRBV28 to TRBJ1-1; the match to TRBD1 covers 7 bases. Germline V CDR1 and CDR2: MDHEN, SYDVKM. The V gene end was trimmed by 5 bases and the J gene end by 1 base; junction bases not matched to a gene: 7. This CDR3 contains 15 residues. CDR3 amino acids: CASSETGRENTEAFF. The CDR3 nucleotides read TGTGCCAGCAGTGAGACAGGGCGGGAGAACACTGAAGCTTTCTTT.

The chain combines TRBV7-6 with TRBJ1-4, with TRBD1 as a possible D gene (5 bases). The germline V and J ends were trimmed by 3 bases and 4 bases, with 9 bases remaining between them. The CDR3 sequence is 14 residues long. The germline CDR1 and CDR2 sequences are SGHVS and FNYEAQ. CDR3 DNA: TGTGCCAGCAGCTTGACAGAACTTAATGAAAAACTGTTTTTT. Amino acid sequence: CASSLTELNEKLFF.

This clone came up a few times. The chain recombines TRBV11-2 with TRBJ2-3; D might be TRBD1 (7 bases). V lost 7 bases and J 4 bases, leaving 12 bases between the germline ends. CDR3 length: 13 residues. Germline V gene data show CDR1 as SGHAT and CDR2 as FQNNGV. CDR3 nucleotide sequence: TGTGCCAGCATCCAGGGGGAGGCAGATACGCAGTATTTT. It translates to CASIQGEADTQYF. The whole variable domain, remainder taken from reference TRBV11-2 and TRBJ2-3, is EAGVAQSPRYKIIEKRQSVAFWCNPISGHATLYWYQQILGQGPKLLIQFQNNGVVDDSQLPKDRFSAERLKGVDSTLKIQPAKLEDSAVYLCASIQGEADTQYFGPGTRLTVL.

On this clone: Its ends do not fully match the called genes, so a read error is possible. This rearrangement joins TRBV6-5 to TRBJ2-1; TRBD2 matches at 7 bases. CDR1 MNHEY and CDR2 SVGAGI come from the germline V gene. The CDR3 loop spans 15 amino acids. CDR3 loop: CASSYGREYGNGQFF. The CDR3, as DNA: TGTGCCAGCAGTTACGGGCGGGAGTATGGTAATGGGCAGTTCTTC.

This clone was observed a few times. The J gene is TRBJ2-7, the V gene TRBV5-1, with 9 bases aligning to TRBD2. V lost 5 bases, J lost 0 bases, and 6 bases stayed unmatched. The CDR3 covers 15 residues. Germline V gene data show CDR1 as SGHRS and CDR2 as YFSETQ. The CDR3 loop reads CASRPTSGSSYEQYF. The CDR3 bases are TGCGCCAGCAGGCCAACTAGCGGGTCCTCCTACGAGCAGTACTTC.

This chain connects TRBV6-5 to TRBJ1-3; D is undetermined. The CDR3 is 15 residues long. The germline gives CDR1 MNHEY, CDR2 SVGAGI. The V end was cut by 5 bases, the J end by 0 bases, with 11 bases between. The DNA of the CDR3 is TGTGCCAGCAGTCAGCGACGCGGCTCTGGAAACACCATATATTTT. Its translation: CASSQRRGSGNTIYF.

The V call is TRBV28, the J call TRBJ2-7; 9 bases line up with TRBD2. The CDR3 is 16 residues long. CDR1 MDHEN and CDR2 SYDVKM come from the germline V gene. J was trimmed by 6 bases and V by 6 bases; bases with no gene match: 15. The CDR3 region has the DNA TGTGCCAGCAGGATAGGACTAGCGCGACCAGATGGCGAGCAGTACTTC. As protein: CASRIGLARPDGEQYF.

This chain connects TRBV4-1 to TRBJ1-2; 10 bases are shared with TRBD1. The CDR3 is made up of 17 amino acids. The V and J ends lost 1 base and 5 bases, in that order; junction bases with no gene match: 10. Germline CDR1 MGHRA, CDR2 YSYEKL. This CDR3 reads CASSQVFRDRGWYGYTF. Here the CDR3 DNA reads TGCGCCAGCAGCCAAGTCTTCCGGGACAGGGGATGGTATGGCTACACCTTC.

V gene TRBV5-1 combines with J gene TRBJ2-3; possible D gene TRBD2, 6 bases. Germline CDR1 is SGHRS and CDR2 is YFSETQ. The length of the CDR3 is 14 residues. Trimming shortened V by 8 bases and J by 3 bases, and 16 bases separated the two germline ends. The DNA for the CDR3 is TGCGCCAGTGGAGGGCCGAGGGGAACAGATACGCAGTATTTT. Translated: CASGGPRGTDTQYF.

The V call is TRBV5-4, the J call TRBJ2-5, with D perhaps matching TRBD1 (6 bases). Trimming removed 10 bases from V and 3 bases from J, with 16 bases in between. The CDR3 runs to 13 residues. Germline V gene data show CDR1 as SGHNT and CDR2 as YYREEE (reference sequence). The chain's CDR3 is CAWTVQGEETQYF. CDR3 DNA sequence: TGTGCCTGGACGGTACAGGGAGAAGAGACCCAGTACTTC.

The V gene is TRBV4-2, the J gene TRBJ2-2, with 13 bases lining up with TRBD2. CDR1 is LGHNA, CDR2 YNFKEQ, per germline. This CDR3 region has 17 residues. Unmatched junction bases numbered 5, after V lost 1 base and J lost 6 bases. The CDR3 DNA is TGTGCCAGCAGCCAAGGACTAGCGGGAGGTAGGGCCGGGGAGCTGTTTTTT. It codes for CASSQGLAGGRAGELFF.

The chain has TRBV18 and TRBJ2-1; D is ambiguous. Germline V gives CDR1 KGHSH, CDR2 LQKENI. Trimming took off 4 bases at V and 6 bases at J, with 7 bases between the two ends. CDR3 length: 12 amino acids. CDR3 region: CASSLTPNEQFF. The CDR3 bases are TGTGCCAGCTCACTGACTCCCAATGAGCAGTTCTTC.

The chain couples TRBV7-9 to TRBJ2-2; TRBD1 matches at 8 bases. Looked up from germline, CDR1 is SEHNR and CDR2 is FQNEAQ (reference sequence). This CDR3 has 15 amino acids. With 7 bases clipped from V and 4 bases from J, the junction kept 8 bases outside the gene matches. CDR3 DNA sequence: TGTGCCAGCATTCTTCAGGGGGCGAGCACCGGGGAGCTGTTTTTT. Translation gives CASILQGASTGELFF.

This clone showed up just once. V gene TRBV5-5 combines with J gene TRBJ1-4; the D gene is possibly TRBD1 (5 bases). V shed 3 bases and J shed 8 bases, with 14 bases lying between them. Germline V gene sequence: CDR1 SGHKS, CDR2 YYEKEE (reference sequence). CDR3 size: 14 residues. In DNA, the CDR3 is TGTGCCAGCAGCTCCTTCAGGGTGAACGAAAAACTGTTTTTT. Translating it yields CASSSFRVNEKLFF. The whole variable domain, filled in from reference TRBV5-5 and TRBJ1-4, reads DAGVTQSPTHLIKTRGQQVTLRCSPISGHKSVSWYQQVLGQGPQFIFQYYEKEERGRGNFPDRFSARQFPNYSSELNVNALLLGDSALYLCASSSFRVNEKLFFGSGTQLSVL.

The chain links TRBV11-2 to TRBJ2-3; D remains unclear. The V end was cut by 5 bases, the J end by 2 bases, with 5 bases between. Germline values: CDR1 SGHAT, CDR2 FQNNGV. The CDR3 consists of 12 residues. As DNA, the CDR3 is TGTGCCAGCAGCCTATACACAGATACGCAGTATTTT. Amino acid sequence: CASSLYTDTQYF.

The chain is built from TRBV27 and TRBJ2-5, with D unclear. V dropped 3 bases and J dropped 5 bases, with 10 bases sitting between them. CDR1 and CDR2 from the germline V gene are MNHEY and SMNVEV (reference sequence). The length of the CDR3 is 13 residues. DNA of the CDR3: TGTGCCAGCAGTTTGGCCCCCCTTGAGACCCAGTACTTC. This sequence encodes CASSLAPLETQYF.

This chain connects TRBV28 to TRBJ1-5; maybe TRBD1 (6 bases). Trimming stripped 6 bases from V and 0 bases from J, with 21 bases between. Germline CDR1 is MDHEN and CDR2 is SYDVKM. CDR3 length: 18 residues. The chain's CDR3 is CASRNPGNRADSNQPQHF. Written as DNA, the CDR3 is TGTGCCAGCAGAAACCCGGGGAACAGGGCAGATAGCAATCAGCCCCAGCATTTT.

The chain combines TRBV6-5 with TRBJ2-7; 9 bases are a match to TRBD2. The germline gives CDR1 MNHEY, CDR2 SVGAGI. The CDR3 totals 13 residues. V lost 5 bases to trimming and J lost 4 bases; unmatched junction nucleotides: 3. DNA for the CDR3: TGTGCCAGCAGTCCTCTAGCGGGGTACGAGCAGTACTTC. Translation: CASSPLAGYEQYF.

This chain uses TRBV12-5 with TRBJ2-3; 7 nucleotides align to TRBD2. Germline CDR1 is LGHNT and CDR2 is FRNRAP. V lost 6 bases, J lost 8 bases, and 2 bases stayed unmatched. CDR3 length: 11 residues. CDR3 sequence: CASGREGTQYF. The CDR3 DNA sequence: TGTGCTAGTGGCAGGGAGGGTACGCAGTATTTT.